This is a list of T cell receptor beta chains from one sample in a study of blood T cell repertoires in COVID-19. Assay: immunoSEQ multiplex PCR; the TCRdb copy retains only in-frame clones and omits some. The table lists about 270,000 clones, around four fifths of them singletons, with 5.7% in the top ten. The specimen sequenced was peripheral blood. The receptors derive from a man older than 75 with acute or convalescent COVID-19. The conserved cysteine and the conserved F or W are not part of the CDR3 here. Fields, in order: clone size, V gene, J gene, CDR3 protein. Where a row states a size, it is once, few, many or the class of an expanded clone; other rows omit it.

.	TRBV27	TRBJ1-6	ASSLSPGGRGSPLH
.	TRBV5-1	TRBJ2-7	ASSLDNPGSYEQY
.	TRBV19	TRBJ1-5	ASSTHELTGGNQPQH
.	TRBV5-8	TRBJ2-6	ASSSGTGPHSGANVLT
once	TRBV10-2	TRBJ2-2	ASSERSRAGELF
.	TRBV27	TRBJ1-2	ASNYRGAGYGYT
.	TRBV12-3/TRBV12-4	TRBJ2-7	ASSKGQIYEQY
.	TRBV12-2	TRBJ2-1	ASRPRGGGRAEESEQF
.	TRBV2	TRBJ2-5	ASSRGFEGTQY
.	TRBV5-1	TRBJ2-1	ASSTQGNEQF
once	TRBV10-1	TRBJ2-1	ASNPGQASKNEQF
.	TRBV11-3	TRBJ2-3	ASSPQGTDTQY
.	TRBV3-1/TRBV3-2	TRBJ1-5	ASSQTKDTNNQPQH
.	TRBV28	TRBJ2-7	ASVATVPYEQY
.	TRBV3-1/TRBV3-2	TRBJ2-3	ASSHRLLAGGSTDTQY
.	TRBV6-4	TRBJ2-5	ASTHSTPGLSPGEETQY
.	TRBV18	TRBJ1-1	ASSPRQGGNTEAF
.	TRBV4-1	TRBJ2-5	ASSSSNGETQY
.	TRBV28	TRBJ2-4	ASSSGGKAKNIQY
.	TRBV19	TRBJ2-1	ASSIDSPMGQRLNEQF